This TCR beta chain was sequenced for a study of blood T cell repertoires in COVID-19. TCRdb's table, derived via immunoSEQ multiplex PCR, lists solely in-frame clones and lacks some. The repertoire holds more than 300,000 clones, with approximately 89% as singletons. Trimming took off 1 base at V and 7 bases at J, with 10 bases between the two ends. Germline CDR1 MGHRA, CDR2 YSYEKL. The CDR3 loop spans 13 amino acids. Recruited during active infection, patients (from Seattle) were subsequently followed longitudinally. The sequencing input was peripheral blood. This sequence originates from a woman between 25 and 40 years old with COVID-19, enrolled during active disease. The V and J genes are TRBV4-1 and TRBJ2-5, with unresolved D. Here the CDR3 DNA reads TGCGCCAGCAGCCAAGTGCCGGTTGGGACCCAGTACTTC. Translated: CASSQVPVGTQYF.